This T cell receptor (beta chain) was sequenced for a study of control samples from healthy donors and cancer patients. Sequenced by immunoSEQ multiplex PCR; TCRdb stores in-frame clones only, minus some. The sample holds approximately 150,000 clones, more than 85% seen once. Germline-derived CDR1 and CDR2 are MDHEN and SYDVKM. This CDR3 has 13 amino acids. V gave up 5 bases and J gave up 5 bases, with 12 bases separating them. The gene calls are TRBV28 and TRBJ2-5; tentatively, D is TRBD2 (5 bases). Sequencing was done on a sample of blood. This receptor was taken from a woman aged 40-49 years in good health. The CDR3 is CASSEGWLETQYF. The CDR3 DNA is TGTGCCAGCAGTGAGGGTTGGCTGGAGACCCAGTACTTC.